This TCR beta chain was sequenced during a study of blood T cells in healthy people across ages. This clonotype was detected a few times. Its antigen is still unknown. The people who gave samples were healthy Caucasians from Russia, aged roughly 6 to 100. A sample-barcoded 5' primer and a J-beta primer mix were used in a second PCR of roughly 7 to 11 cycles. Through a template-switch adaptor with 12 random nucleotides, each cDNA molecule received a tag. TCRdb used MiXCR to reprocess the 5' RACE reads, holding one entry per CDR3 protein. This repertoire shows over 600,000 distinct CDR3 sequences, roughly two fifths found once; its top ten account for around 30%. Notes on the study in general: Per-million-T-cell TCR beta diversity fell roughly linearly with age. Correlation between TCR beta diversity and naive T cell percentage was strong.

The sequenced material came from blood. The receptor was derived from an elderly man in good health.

The CDR3 DNA sequence: TGCAGCGTGGTAGGGCAGGGTAATGAAAAACTGTTTTTT. Translating it yields CSVVGQGNEKLFF. V and J are TRBV29-1 and TRBJ1-4; TRBD1 is a possible D gene (5 bases). Germline V gene data show CDR1 as SQVTM and CDR2 as ANQGSEA. The CDR3 totals 13 residues. The germline V and J ends were trimmed by 6 bases and 4 bases, with 12 bases remaining between them.